This TCR beta chain was documented in a study of T cells in pancreatic ductal adenocarcinoma. Surgery without prior neoadjuvant therapy was the treatment of the selected pancreatic ductal adenocarcinoma patients. Data came from immunoSEQ multiplex PCR; TCRdb stores just in-frame clones and leaves some out. Seen here are around 100,000 clones, 90% to 95% observed once, and the top ten hold under 3.5%. Turning to this clone: Antigen unknown.

Overall study findings and caveats: Unique clonotypes were 7.5 to 10-fold more numerous in blood than in tumor. Tumor-versus-blood clonality comparisons may be biased toward lower tumor diversity. Blood clonality (around 0.066) did not differ significantly from tumor (roughly 0.11).

The CDR3 contains 15 residues. J lost 5 bases, V lost 2 bases, and 5 bases had no gene match. Germline CDR1 reads KGHSH; CDR2 reads LQKENI. Specimen: PBMCs. The chain has TRBV18 and TRBJ2-3, with 9 bases fitting TRBD2. The TCR was taken from a human donor with pancreatic ductal adenocarcinoma. DNA of the CDR3: TGTGCCAGCTCACCAGGTCAACTAGCGGGAGATACGCAGTATTTT. Its translation: CASSPGQLAGDTQYF.